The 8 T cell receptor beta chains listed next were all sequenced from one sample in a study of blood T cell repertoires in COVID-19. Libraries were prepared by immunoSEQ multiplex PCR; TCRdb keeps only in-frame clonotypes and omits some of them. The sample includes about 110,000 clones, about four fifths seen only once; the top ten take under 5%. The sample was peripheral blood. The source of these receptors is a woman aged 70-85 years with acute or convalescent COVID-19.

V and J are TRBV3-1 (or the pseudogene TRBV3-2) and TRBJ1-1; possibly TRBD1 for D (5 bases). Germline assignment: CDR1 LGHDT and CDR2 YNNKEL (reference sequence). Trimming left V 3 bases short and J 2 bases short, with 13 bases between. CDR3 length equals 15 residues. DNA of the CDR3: TGTGCCAGCAGCCAGGGGCGGAAAGGAAACACTGAAGCTTTCTTT. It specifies CASSQGRKGNTEAFF.

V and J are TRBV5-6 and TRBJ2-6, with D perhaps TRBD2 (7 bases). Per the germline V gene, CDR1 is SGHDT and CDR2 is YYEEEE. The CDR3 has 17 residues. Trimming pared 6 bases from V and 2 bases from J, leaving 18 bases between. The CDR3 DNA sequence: TGTGCCAGCACCCGGTGGAGGGGGGGCACTGGGGCCAACGTCCTGACTTTC. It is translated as CASTRWRGGTGANVLTF. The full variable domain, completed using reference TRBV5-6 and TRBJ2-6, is DAGVTQSPTHLIKTRGQQVTLRCSPKSGHDTVSWYQQALGQGPQFIFQYYEEEERQRGNFPDRFSGHQFPNYSSELNVNALLLGDSALYLCASTRWRGGTGANVLTFGAGSRLTVL.

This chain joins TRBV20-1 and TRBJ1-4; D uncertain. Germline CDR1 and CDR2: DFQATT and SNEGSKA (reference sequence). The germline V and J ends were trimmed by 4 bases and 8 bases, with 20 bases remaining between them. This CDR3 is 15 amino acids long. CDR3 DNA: TGCAGTGCTAATGAAGACGGACTGAGGGAGGAAAAACTGTTTTTT. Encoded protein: CSANEDGLREEKLFF.

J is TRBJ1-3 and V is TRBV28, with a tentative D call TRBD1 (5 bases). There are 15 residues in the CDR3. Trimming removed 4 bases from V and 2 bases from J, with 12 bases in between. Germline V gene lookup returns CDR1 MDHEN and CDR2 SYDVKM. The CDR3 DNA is TGTGCCAGCAGTTCCCCCTGGGGGGCTGGAAACACCATATATTTT. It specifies CASSSPWGAGNTIYF.

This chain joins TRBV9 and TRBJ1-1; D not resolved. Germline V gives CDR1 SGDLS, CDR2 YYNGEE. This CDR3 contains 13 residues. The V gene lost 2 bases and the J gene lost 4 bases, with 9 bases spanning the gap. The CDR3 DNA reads TGTGCCAGCAGCGTCCAAGAGGGCACTGAAGCTTTCTTT. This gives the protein CASSVQEGTEAFF.

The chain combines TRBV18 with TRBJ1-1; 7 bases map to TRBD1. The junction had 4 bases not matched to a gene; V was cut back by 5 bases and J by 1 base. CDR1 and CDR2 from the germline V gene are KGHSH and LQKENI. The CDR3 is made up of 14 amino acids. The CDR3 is CASSYDRENTEAFF. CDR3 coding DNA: TGTGCCAGCTCATACGACAGGGAGAACACTGAAGCTTTCTTT.

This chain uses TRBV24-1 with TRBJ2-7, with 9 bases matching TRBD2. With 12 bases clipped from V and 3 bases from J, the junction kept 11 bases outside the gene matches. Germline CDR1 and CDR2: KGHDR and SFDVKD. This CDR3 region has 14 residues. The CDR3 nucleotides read TGTGCCCCGATCCGACTAGCGGAGTACTACGAGCAGTACTTC. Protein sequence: CAPIRLAEYYEQYF.

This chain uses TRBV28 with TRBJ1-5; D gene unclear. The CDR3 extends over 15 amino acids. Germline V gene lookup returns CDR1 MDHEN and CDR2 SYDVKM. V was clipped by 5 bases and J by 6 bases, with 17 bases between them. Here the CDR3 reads CASSPTRGFGQPQHF. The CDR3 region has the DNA TGTGCCAGCAGTCCAACAAGAGGCTTCGGTCAGCCCCAGCATTTT.